Listed below are T cell receptor beta chains from one sample, sequenced in a study of identifying expanded T cells in peripheral blood. Assay: immunoSEQ multiplex PCR; the TCRdb copy retains only in-frame clones and omits some. The data hold around 99,000 clones, with roughly nine tenths observed a single time. Sequences were obtained from blood. The receptor source for this set is a person between 18 and 70 years old in good health. Both conserved end residues are trimmed from each CDR3.

J gene,V gene,CDR3 protein
TRBJ1-4,TRBV6-5,ASSYLFGERDEKLF
TRBJ1-2,TRBV6-1,ASSEFGGGYT
TRBJ2-1,TRBV11-3,ASSLYGSQNEQF
TRBJ2-1,TRBV5-4,ASSLNLGSYNEQF
TRBJ2-5,TRBV7-2,ASSLAQRSAQY
TRBJ2-1,TRBV29-1,SVAGQAFYEQF
TRBJ2-7,TRBV2,ASGQDGRSYEQY
TRBJ2-7,TRBV21-1,ASSFFEWNEQY
TRBJ2-7,TRBV5-1,ASSSRGSEQY
TRBJ1-1,TRBV19,ASSISGHPSTEAF
TRBJ2-7,TRBV6-1,ASNSYEQY
TRBJ1-4,TRBV6-6,ASSYSGRVEKLF
TRBJ2-7,TRBV10-2,ASSGASGGRKRNEQY
TRBJ2-3,TRBV6-1,ASSAAISGPTDTQY
TRBJ2-1,TRBV9,ASSKGPRGSSYNEQF
TRBJ2-7,TRBV7-9,ASSFTKGAYEQY
TRBJ2-7,TRBV14,ASSQLDGRYEQY
TRBJ2-2,TRBV5-6,ASSYDTSLELF
TRBJ1-1,TRBV11-2,ASSLGVDRGDEAF
TRBJ2-1,TRBV7-3,ASSPTSGAYNEQF
TRBJ1-2,TRBV10-2,ASSRTGGYGYT
TRBJ2-1,TRBV9,ASSPQGGGSFDIEQF
TRBJ1-1,TRBV5-1,ASRRDRKNTEAF
TRBJ2-1,TRBV19,ASASLDRGNEQF
TRBJ2-4,TRBV7-2,ASSFDGREWGSAKNIQY
TRBJ2-2,TRBV11-3,ASSSPGTGELF
TRBJ2-7,TRBV28,ASTGTGLYEQY
TRBJ2-7,TRBV7-6,ASSSPLTSGRVYEQY
TRBJ2-7,TRBV10-3,AIGDQMEQY
TRBJ2-5,TRBV2,ASSVIEETQY
TRBJ2-5,TRBV6-6,ASGGGRETQY
TRBJ1-2,TRBV5-1,ASSLWSDGYT
TRBJ2-1,TRBV7-9,ASSLSETVDDEQF
TRBJ2-1,TRBV7-2,ASSLDSHNEQF
TRBJ2-5,TRBV7-3,ASSRTSGETQY
TRBJ1-6,TRBV29-1,SVGTGVYNSPLH
TRBJ1-2,TRBV9,ASSVGTGVYDGYT
TRBJ1-2,TRBV5-6,ATTKKSRDHGYT
TRBJ2-1,TRBV7-8,ASSRSTGTGYNEQF
TRBJ2-2,TRBV29-1,SVARTSGSGGELF
TRBJ2-7,TRBV9,ASSVGTPGVSEQY
TRBJ1-5,TRBV6-1,ASTAGQGHQPQH
TRBJ2-7,TRBV5-1,ASSTTSYEQY
TRBJ1-4,TRBV5-1,ASSRGRTNEKLF
TRBJ1-4,TRBV5-5,ASSFWVVDEKLF
TRBJ2-7,TRBV7-9,ASSPGTSGSTVYEQY
TRBJ1-2,TRBV5-1,ASSLEGGQVDGYT
TRBJ1-4,TRBV30,AWSDRQGANEKLF
TRBJ1-1,TRBV18,ASSPPNRAFEAF